This TCR beta chain was profiled in a study of blood T cells in healthy people across ages. Findings and caveats of the study: TCR beta diversity, measured per million T cells, fell in a roughly linear way with age. There was a strong correlation between TCR beta diversity and naive T cell percentage. There were more naive CD4+ cells and higher diversity in long-lived donors than in aged donors.

A J-beta primer mix and a sample-barcoded 5' primer were used in a second PCR of about 7 to 12 cycles. A template-switch adaptor that had 12 random nucleotides put a tag on each cDNA molecule. TCRdb processed the 5' RACE reads anew with MiXCR; each CDR3 protein has one entry. The sample has 650,000 to 800,000 distinct CDR3 sequences, around 43% seen once. Germline assignment: CDR1 MGHRA and CDR2 YSYEKL. Trimming pared 3 bases from V and 4 bases from J, leaving 10 bases between. This CDR3 contains 14 residues. This clonotype was recorded a few times. Antigen: not known. The rearrangement links TRBV4-1 to TRBJ1-5; no clear D gene. Material: blood. This TCR came from a man aged 60 to 75 in good health. The CDR3 sequence: CASSHGGRNQPQHF. CDR3 DNA sequence: TGCGCCAGCAGCCACGGAGGTAGAAATCAGCCCCAGCATTTT.